These T cell receptor beta chains were read from a single sample in a study of T cells in Graves' hyperthyroidism and ophthalmopathy. TCRdb itself ran the multiplex PCR reads through MiXCR, one entry per CDR3 protein. Of 300,000 to 500,000 distinct CDR3 sequences in the sample, just under 15% are singletons; the top ten hold about 30%. Sequencing used blood. The source of these receptors is a woman in her 30s with Graves' hyperthyroidism. Each CDR3 is given with its conserved first and last residue. Each record gives: D gene, J gene, V gene, clone size, CDR3 protein, CDR3 DNA. The D gene is left open where the match is weak. Rows give clone size only sometimes, using once, few, many, or a class for an expanded clone.

D gene: .
J gene: TRBJ2-2
V gene: TRBV5-6
clone size: .
CDR3 protein: CASSLNFNTGELFF
CDR3 DNA: TGTGCCAGCAGCTTGAACTTTAACACCGGGGAGCTGTTTTTT

D gene: .
J gene: TRBJ1-5
V gene: TRBV7-2
clone size: many
CDR3 protein: CASSLRGQAGQPQHF
CDR3 DNA: TGTGCCAGCAGCTTAAGAGGCCAAGCGGGCCAGCCCCAGCATTTT

D gene: .
J gene: TRBJ2-2
V gene: TRBV4-1
clone size: many
CDR3 protein: CASSQSGQLTGELFF
CDR3 DNA: TGCGCCAGCAGCCAATCGGGGCAGCTTACCGGGGAGCTGTTTTTT

D gene: .
J gene: TRBJ2-1
V gene: TRBV24-1
clone size: few
CDR3 protein: CATSDLLDTYNEQFF
CDR3 DNA: TGTGCCACCAGTGATTTGCTTGATACCTACAATGAGCAGTTCTTC

D gene: .
J gene: TRBJ1-1
V gene: TRBV7-2
clone size: many
CDR3 protein: CASSLVRGSGNTEAFF
CDR3 DNA: TGTGCCAGCAGCTTAGTCAGGGGATCCGGGAACACTGAAGCTTTCTTT

D gene: .
J gene: TRBJ1-5
V gene: TRBV20-1
clone size: once
CDR3 protein: CSAPTGGYSNQPQHF
CDR3 DNA: TGCAGTGCCCCTACCGGGGGGTATAGCAATCAGCCCCAGCATTTT

D gene: TRBD1
J gene: TRBJ2-5
V gene: TRBV3-1
clone size: many
CDR3 protein: CASSPRGGRETQYF
CDR3 DNA: TGTGCCAGCAGCCCGAGAGGGGGCCGAGAGACCCAGTACTTC

D gene: .
J gene: TRBJ2-3
V gene: TRBV4-1
clone size: .
CDR3 protein: CASSQGTASTDTQYF
CDR3 DNA: TGCGCCAGCAGCCAAGGTACGGCCAGCACAGATACGCAGTATTTT

D gene: .
J gene: TRBJ1-1
V gene: TRBV9
clone size: .
CDR3 protein: CASSTLDGYTEAFF
CDR3 DNA: TGTGCCAGCAGCACCCTGGACGGCTACACTGAAGCTTTCTTT

D gene: .
J gene: TRBJ2-1
V gene: TRBV20-1
clone size: few
CDR3 protein: CSTGSSVYNEQFF
CDR3 DNA: TGCAGTACCGGGAGCAGCGTCTACAATGAGCAGTTCTTC

D gene: TRBD2
J gene: TRBJ2-4
V gene: TRBV7-2
clone size: few
CDR3 protein: CASSLRTSTSGRENIQYF
CDR3 DNA: TGTGCCAGCAGCCTTAGGACCTCGACTAGCGGGAGAGAAAACATTCAGTACTTC

D gene: .
J gene: TRBJ2-7
V gene: TRBV7-9
clone size: few
CDR3 protein: CASSSPRSYEQYF
CDR3 DNA: TGTGCCAGCAGCTCCCCACGATCCTACGAGCAGTACTTC

D gene: .
J gene: TRBJ2-3
V gene: TRBV20-1
clone size: few
CDR3 protein: CSARVRGPEINTQYF
CDR3 DNA: TGCAGTGCTAGGGTCCGCGGGCCTGAGATCAATACGCAGTATTTT

D gene: .
J gene: TRBJ1-3
V gene: TRBV9
clone size: .
CDR3 protein: CASSPTLQVGNTIYF
CDR3 DNA: TGTGCCAGCAGCCCTACCCTCCAGGTGGGAAACACCATATATTTT

D gene: .
J gene: TRBJ1-1
V gene: TRBV28
clone size: many
CDR3 protein: CASSLRGIGTEAFF
CDR3 DNA: TGTGCCAGCAGTTTGCGGGGTATCGGGACTGAAGCTTTCTTT

D gene: TRBD2
J gene: TRBJ2-1
V gene: TRBV6-1
clone size: many
CDR3 protein: CASRPGLATGEQFF
CDR3 DNA: TGTGCCAGCAGGCCCGGACTAGCCACGGGTGAGCAGTTCTTC

D gene: TRBD1
J gene: TRBJ1-2
V gene: TRBV20-1
clone size: many
CDR3 protein: CSAPPTGSTGYTF
CDR3 DNA: TGCAGTGCCCCTCCGACAGGGTCAACAGGCTACACCTTC

D gene: .
J gene: TRBJ2-5
V gene: TRBV11-2
clone size: many
CDR3 protein: CASSLGLGRGQETQYF
CDR3 DNA: TGTGCCAGCAGCTTAGGCCTAGGACGGGGACAAGAGACCCAGTACTTC

D gene: TRBD2
J gene: TRBJ2-3
V gene: TRBV10-3
clone size: .
CDR3 protein: CAISKAGDVTDTQYF
CDR3 DNA: TGTGCCATCTCTAAAGCGGGAGACGTGACAGATACGCAGTATTTT

D gene: .
J gene: TRBJ2-7
V gene: TRBV9
clone size: .
CDR3 protein: CASSVDWDVTYEQYF
CDR3 DNA: TGTGCCAGCAGCGTTGATTGGGACGTCACCTACGAGCAGTACTTC

D gene: TRBD1
J gene: TRBJ2-3
V gene: TRBV5-1
clone size: many
CDR3 protein: CASSGGQGRGDTQYF
CDR3 DNA: TGCGCCAGCAGCGGCGGACAGGGGCGCGGAGATACGCAGTATTTT

D gene: .
J gene: TRBJ2-3
V gene: TRBV5-1
clone size: many
CDR3 protein: CASSSTSRGTDTQYF
CDR3 DNA: TGCGCCAGCAGCTCTACTAGCCGGGGGACAGATACGCAGTATTTT

D gene: .
J gene: TRBJ1-6
V gene: TRBV9
clone size: few
CDR3 protein: CASSAPPGADNSPLHF
CDR3 DNA: TGTGCCAGCAGCGCCCCCCCAGGGGCAGATAATTCACCCCTCCACTTT

D gene: .
J gene: TRBJ2-1
V gene: TRBV20-1
clone size: many
CDR3 protein: CSAVYNEQFF
CDR3 DNA: TGCAGTGCTGTTTACAATGAGCAGTTCTTC

D gene: .
J gene: TRBJ2-1
V gene: TRBV6-5
clone size: many
CDR3 protein: CASSYSGTSRVNEQFF
CDR3 DNA: TGTGCCAGCAGTTACTCGGGCACCTCGAGGGTCAATGAGCAGTTCTTC

D gene: .
J gene: TRBJ2-1
V gene: TRBV30
clone size: many
CDR3 protein: CAWSVGVYNEQFF
CDR3 DNA: TGTGCCTGGAGTGTAGGGGTTTACAATGAGCAGTTCTTC

D gene: TRBD1
J gene: TRBJ1-5
V gene: TRBV12-3/TRBV12-4
clone size: many
CDR3 protein: CASSPDRAINQPQHF
CDR3 DNA: TGTGCCAGCAGTCCCGACAGGGCAATTAATCAGCCCCAGCATTTT